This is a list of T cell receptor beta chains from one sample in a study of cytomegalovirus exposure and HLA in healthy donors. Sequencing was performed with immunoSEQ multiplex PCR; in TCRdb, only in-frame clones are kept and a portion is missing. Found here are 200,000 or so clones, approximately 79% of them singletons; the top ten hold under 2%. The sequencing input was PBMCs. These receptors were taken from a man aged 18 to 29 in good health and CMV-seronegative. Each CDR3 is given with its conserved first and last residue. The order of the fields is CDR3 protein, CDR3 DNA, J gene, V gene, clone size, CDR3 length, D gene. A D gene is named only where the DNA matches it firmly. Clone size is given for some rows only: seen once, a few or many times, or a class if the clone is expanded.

cdr3_aa: CASIAGQAGANVLTF
cdr3_nt: TGTGCCAGTATCGCAGGGCAAGCTGGGGCCAACGTCCTGACTTTC
j_call: TRBJ2-6
v_call: TRBV19
clone_size: .
cdr3_length: 15
d_call: .

cdr3_aa: CASSLGGTGGTEAFF
cdr3_nt: TGTGCCAGCAGCTTAGGGGGGACAGGCGGCACTGAAGCTTTCTTT
j_call: TRBJ1-1
v_call: TRBV11-3
clone_size: .
cdr3_length: 15
d_call: TRBD1

cdr3_aa: CASSATGLDSTDTQYF
cdr3_nt: TGTGCCAGCAGCGCCACAGGGTTAGATAGCACAGATACGCAGTATTTT
j_call: TRBJ2-3
v_call: TRBV5-6
clone_size: .
cdr3_length: 16
d_call: .

cdr3_aa: CASSAGSQPQHF
cdr3_nt: TGTGCCAGCAGCGCAGGGTCTCAGCCCCAGCATTTT
j_call: TRBJ1-5
v_call: TRBV7-9
clone_size: .
cdr3_length: 12
d_call: .

cdr3_aa: CASSPGTGSSYNEQFF
cdr3_nt: TGTGCCAGCAGCCCAGGGACAGGAAGCTCCTACAATGAGCAGTTCTTC
j_call: TRBJ2-1
v_call: TRBV7-3
clone_size: few
cdr3_length: 16
d_call: TRBD1

cdr3_aa: CASSLYRGGTEAFF
cdr3_nt: TGTGCCAGCAGCTTGTACAGGGGGGGCACTGAAGCTTTCTTT
j_call: TRBJ1-1
v_call: TRBV5-5
clone_size: .
cdr3_length: 14
d_call: TRBD1

cdr3_aa: CASSYSGGYSTDTQYF
cdr3_nt: TGTGCCAGCAGTTACTCTGGGGGCTACAGCACAGATACGCAGTATTTT
j_call: TRBJ2-3
v_call: TRBV6-5
clone_size: .
cdr3_length: 16
d_call: .

cdr3_aa: CASSVPSRGQGDYGYTF
cdr3_nt: TGCGCCAGCAGCGTGCCTAGCCGAGGACAGGGGGACTATGGCTACACCTTC
j_call: TRBJ1-2
v_call: TRBV5-1
clone_size: .
cdr3_length: 17
d_call: TRBD1

cdr3_aa: CASSLEGARPEAFF
cdr3_nt: TGTGCCAGCAGCTTAGAGGGGGCGCGCCCTGAAGCTTTCTTT
j_call: TRBJ1-1
v_call: TRBV7-2
clone_size: .
cdr3_length: 14
d_call: TRBD1

cdr3_aa: CASSLRVTGRGTEAFF
cdr3_nt: TGTGCCAGCAGCTTGCGGGTTACAGGGCGAGGCACTGAAGCTTTCTTT
j_call: TRBJ1-1
v_call: TRBV5-6
clone_size: many
cdr3_length: 16
d_call: .

cdr3_aa: CAWRLRWGEADTQYF
cdr3_nt: TGTGCCTGGAGGCTCCGTTGGGGGGAGGCAGATACGCAGTATTTT
j_call: TRBJ2-3
v_call: TRBV30
clone_size: few
cdr3_length: 15
d_call: .

cdr3_aa: CASSFRGRAGTDTQYF
cdr3_nt: TGTGCCAGCAGCTTTCGGGGGAGGGCCGGGACAGATACGCAGTATTTT
j_call: TRBJ2-3
v_call: TRBV11-2
clone_size: .
cdr3_length: 16
d_call: TRBD2

cdr3_aa: CASSRRGTGNTEAFF
cdr3_nt: TGTGCCAGCAGCAGGAGGGGGACAGGGAACACTGAAGCTTTCTTT
j_call: TRBJ1-1
v_call: TRBV6-1
clone_size: .
cdr3_length: 15
d_call: TRBD1

cdr3_aa: CASSVGGAAEAFF
cdr3_nt: TGTGCCAGCAGCGTAGGGGGCGCGGCTGAAGCTTTCTTT
j_call: TRBJ1-1
v_call: TRBV9
clone_size: few
cdr3_length: 13
d_call: .

cdr3_aa: CAWSVHRGRDGYTF
cdr3_nt: TGTGCCTGGAGTGTACACAGGGGGAGGGATGGCTACACCTTC
j_call: TRBJ1-2
v_call: TRBV30
clone_size: .
cdr3_length: 14
d_call: TRBD1

cdr3_aa: CASSSLSGGETQYF
cdr3_nt: TGTGCCAGCAGTTCCCTCTCCGGCGGAGAGACCCAGTACTTC
j_call: TRBJ2-5
v_call: TRBV6-5
clone_size: .
cdr3_length: 14
d_call: .

cdr3_aa: CASSWIHTGAGANVLTF
cdr3_nt: TGTGCCAGCAGCTGGATTCACACAGGGGCTGGGGCCAACGTCCTGACTTTC
j_call: TRBJ2-6
v_call: TRBV5-5
clone_size: .
cdr3_length: 17
d_call: TRBD1

cdr3_aa: CASSRSTGEKLFF
cdr3_nt: TGTGCCAGCAGTCGTTCGACAGGCGAAAAACTGTTTTTT
j_call: TRBJ1-4
v_call: TRBV11-3
clone_size: .
cdr3_length: 13
d_call: .

cdr3_aa: CASSGGTEAFF
cdr3_nt: TGTGCCAGCTCCGGGGGGACTGAAGCTTTCTTT
j_call: TRBJ1-1
v_call: TRBV2
clone_size: .
cdr3_length: 11
d_call: .

cdr3_aa: CASSDGGALVGEKLFF
cdr3_nt: TGTGCCAGCAGTGACGGGGGGGCCTTGGTGGGTGAAAAACTGTTTTTT
j_call: TRBJ1-4
v_call: TRBV6-1
clone_size: once
cdr3_length: 16
d_call: .

cdr3_aa: CASGIRDRDTEAFF
cdr3_nt: TGTGCCAGCGGAATACGGGACAGGGACACTGAAGCTTTCTTT
j_call: TRBJ1-1
v_call: TRBV5-4
clone_size: .
cdr3_length: 14
d_call: TRBD1